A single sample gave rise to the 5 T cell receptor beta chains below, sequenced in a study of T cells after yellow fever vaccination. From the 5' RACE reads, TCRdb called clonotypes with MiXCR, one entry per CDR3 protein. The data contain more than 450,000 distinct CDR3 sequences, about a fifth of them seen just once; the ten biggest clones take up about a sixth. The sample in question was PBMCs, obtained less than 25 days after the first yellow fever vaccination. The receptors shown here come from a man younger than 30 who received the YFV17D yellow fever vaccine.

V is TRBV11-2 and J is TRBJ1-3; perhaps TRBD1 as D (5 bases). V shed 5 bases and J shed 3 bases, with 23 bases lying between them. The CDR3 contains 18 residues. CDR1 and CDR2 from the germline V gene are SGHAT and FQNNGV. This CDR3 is CASSPTRGRTHYGNTIYF. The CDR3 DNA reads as TGTGCCAGCAGCCCCACCCGGGGGAGGACCCACTATGGAAACACCATATATTTT.

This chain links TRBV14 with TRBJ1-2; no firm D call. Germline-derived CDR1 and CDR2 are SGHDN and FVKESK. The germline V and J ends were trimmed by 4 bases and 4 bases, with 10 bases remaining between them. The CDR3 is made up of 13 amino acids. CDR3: CASSPFKSYGYTF. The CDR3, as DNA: TGTGCCAGCAGCCCCTTCAAAAGCTATGGCTACACCTTC.

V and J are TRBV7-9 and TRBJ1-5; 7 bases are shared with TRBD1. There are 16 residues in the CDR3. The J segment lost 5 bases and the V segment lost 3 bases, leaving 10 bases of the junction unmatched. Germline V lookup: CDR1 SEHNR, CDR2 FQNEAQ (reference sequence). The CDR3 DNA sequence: TGTGCCAGCAGCTTGTGGACAGGAGGCACCTATCAGCCCCAGCATTTT. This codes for CASSLWTGGTYQPQHF.

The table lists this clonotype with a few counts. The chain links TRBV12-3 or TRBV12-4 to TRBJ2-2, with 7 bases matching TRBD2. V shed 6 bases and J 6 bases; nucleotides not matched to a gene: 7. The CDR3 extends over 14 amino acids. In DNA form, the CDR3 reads TGTGCCAGCAGCTCCGGACTAGATGCCGGGGAGCTGTTTTTT. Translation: CASSSGLDAGELFF.

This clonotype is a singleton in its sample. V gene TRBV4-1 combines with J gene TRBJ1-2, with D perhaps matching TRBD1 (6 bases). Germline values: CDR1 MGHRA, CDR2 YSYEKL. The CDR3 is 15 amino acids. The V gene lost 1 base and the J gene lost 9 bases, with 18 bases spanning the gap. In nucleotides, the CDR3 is TGCGCCAGCAGCCAAGTGGGGGCTTTGATGCGGAGCTACACCTTC. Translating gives CASSQVGALMRSYTF.